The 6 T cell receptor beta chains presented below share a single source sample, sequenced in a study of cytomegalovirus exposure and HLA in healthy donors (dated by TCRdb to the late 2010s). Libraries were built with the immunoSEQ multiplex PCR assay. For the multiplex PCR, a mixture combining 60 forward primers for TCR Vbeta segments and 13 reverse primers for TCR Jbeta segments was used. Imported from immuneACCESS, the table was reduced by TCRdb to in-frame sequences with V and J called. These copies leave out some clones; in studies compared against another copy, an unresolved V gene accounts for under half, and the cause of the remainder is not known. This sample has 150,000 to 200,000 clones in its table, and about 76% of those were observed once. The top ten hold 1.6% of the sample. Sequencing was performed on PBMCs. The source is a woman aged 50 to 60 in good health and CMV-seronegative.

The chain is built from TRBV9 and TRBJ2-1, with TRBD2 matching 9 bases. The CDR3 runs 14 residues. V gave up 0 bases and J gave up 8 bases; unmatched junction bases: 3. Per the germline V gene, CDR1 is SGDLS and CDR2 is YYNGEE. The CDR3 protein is CASSVGTSVHEQFF. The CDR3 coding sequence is TGTGCCAGCAGCGTAGGGACTAGCGTACATGAGCAGTTCTTC. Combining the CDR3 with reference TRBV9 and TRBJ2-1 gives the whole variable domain DSGVTQTPKHLITATGQRVTLRCSPRSGDLSVYWYQQSLDQGLQFLIQYYNGEERAKGNILERFSAQQFPDLHSELNLSSLELGDSALYFCASSVGTSVHEQFFGPGTRLTVL.

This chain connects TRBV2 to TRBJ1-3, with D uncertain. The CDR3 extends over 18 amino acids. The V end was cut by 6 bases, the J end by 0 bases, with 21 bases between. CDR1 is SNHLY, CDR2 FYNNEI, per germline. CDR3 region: CASSPQSPRPFSGNTIYF. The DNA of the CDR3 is TGTGCCAGCAGCCCACAGTCACCTCGACCGTTCTCTGGAAACACCATATATTTT.

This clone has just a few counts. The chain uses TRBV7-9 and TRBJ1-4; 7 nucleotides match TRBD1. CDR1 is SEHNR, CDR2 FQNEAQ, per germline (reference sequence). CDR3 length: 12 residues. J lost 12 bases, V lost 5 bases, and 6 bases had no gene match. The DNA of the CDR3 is TGTGCCAGCAGCAAGGGAACAGGGGAACTGTTTTTT. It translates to CASSKGTGELFF.

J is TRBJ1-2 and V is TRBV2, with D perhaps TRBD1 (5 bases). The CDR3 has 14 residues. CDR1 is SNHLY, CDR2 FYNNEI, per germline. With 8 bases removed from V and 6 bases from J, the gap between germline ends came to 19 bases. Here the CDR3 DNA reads TGTGCCAGCGGGAGGGACTTATCGGGGGATGGCTACACCTTC. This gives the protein CASGRDLSGDGYTF.

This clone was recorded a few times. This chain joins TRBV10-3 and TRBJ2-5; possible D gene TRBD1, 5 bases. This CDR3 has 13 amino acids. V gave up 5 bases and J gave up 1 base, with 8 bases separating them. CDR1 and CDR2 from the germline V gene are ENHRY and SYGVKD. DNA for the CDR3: TGTGCCATCAGTTTGGGGCCCCAAGAGACCCAGTACTTC. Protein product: CAISLGPQETQYF.

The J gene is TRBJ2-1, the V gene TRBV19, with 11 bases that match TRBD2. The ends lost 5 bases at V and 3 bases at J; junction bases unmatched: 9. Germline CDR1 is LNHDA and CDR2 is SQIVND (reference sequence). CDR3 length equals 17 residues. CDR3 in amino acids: CASSPNGGLAVYNEQFF. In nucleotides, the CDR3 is TGTGCCAGTAGTCCCAACGGGGGACTAGCGGTCTACAATGAGCAGTTCTTC.